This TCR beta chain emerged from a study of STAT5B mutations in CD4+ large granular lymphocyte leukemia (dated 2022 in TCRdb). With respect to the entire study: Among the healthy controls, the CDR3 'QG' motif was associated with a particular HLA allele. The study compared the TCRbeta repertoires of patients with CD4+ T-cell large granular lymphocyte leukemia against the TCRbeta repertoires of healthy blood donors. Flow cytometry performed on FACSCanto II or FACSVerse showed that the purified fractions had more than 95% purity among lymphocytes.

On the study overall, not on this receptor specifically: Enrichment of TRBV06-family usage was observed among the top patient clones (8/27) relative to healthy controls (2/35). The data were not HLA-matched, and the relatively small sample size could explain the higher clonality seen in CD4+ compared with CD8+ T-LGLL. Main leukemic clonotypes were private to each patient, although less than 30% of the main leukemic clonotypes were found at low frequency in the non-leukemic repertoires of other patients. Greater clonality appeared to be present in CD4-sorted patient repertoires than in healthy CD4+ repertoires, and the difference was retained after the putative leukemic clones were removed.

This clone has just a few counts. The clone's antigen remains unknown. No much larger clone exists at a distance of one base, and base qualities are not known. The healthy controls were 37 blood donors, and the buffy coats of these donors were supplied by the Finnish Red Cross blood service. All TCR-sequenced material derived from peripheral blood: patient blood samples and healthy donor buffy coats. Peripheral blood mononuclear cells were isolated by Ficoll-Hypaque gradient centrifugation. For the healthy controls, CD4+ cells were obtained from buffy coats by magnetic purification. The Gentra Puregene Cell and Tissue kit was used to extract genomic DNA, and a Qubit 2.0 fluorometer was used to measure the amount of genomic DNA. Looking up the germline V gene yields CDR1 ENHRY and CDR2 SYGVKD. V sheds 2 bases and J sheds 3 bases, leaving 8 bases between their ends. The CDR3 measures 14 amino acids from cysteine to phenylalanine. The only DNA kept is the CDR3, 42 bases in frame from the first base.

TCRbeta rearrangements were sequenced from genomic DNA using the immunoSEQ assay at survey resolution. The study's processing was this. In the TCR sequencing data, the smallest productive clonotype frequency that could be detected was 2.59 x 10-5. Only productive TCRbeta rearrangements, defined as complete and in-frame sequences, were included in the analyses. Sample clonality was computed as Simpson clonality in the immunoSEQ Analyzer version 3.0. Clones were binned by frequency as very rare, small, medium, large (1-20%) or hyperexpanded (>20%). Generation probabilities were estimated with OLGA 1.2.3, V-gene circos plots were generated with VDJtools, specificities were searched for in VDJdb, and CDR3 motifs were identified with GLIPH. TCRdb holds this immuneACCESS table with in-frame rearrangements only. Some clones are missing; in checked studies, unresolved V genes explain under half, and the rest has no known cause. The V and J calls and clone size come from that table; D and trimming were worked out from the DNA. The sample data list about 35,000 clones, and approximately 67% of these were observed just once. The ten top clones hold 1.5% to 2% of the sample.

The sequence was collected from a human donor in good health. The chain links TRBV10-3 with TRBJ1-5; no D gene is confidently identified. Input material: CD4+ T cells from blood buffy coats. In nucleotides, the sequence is TGTGCCATCAGTGAGGGGCCGGCCAATCAGCCCCAGCATTTT. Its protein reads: CAISEGPANQPQHF.